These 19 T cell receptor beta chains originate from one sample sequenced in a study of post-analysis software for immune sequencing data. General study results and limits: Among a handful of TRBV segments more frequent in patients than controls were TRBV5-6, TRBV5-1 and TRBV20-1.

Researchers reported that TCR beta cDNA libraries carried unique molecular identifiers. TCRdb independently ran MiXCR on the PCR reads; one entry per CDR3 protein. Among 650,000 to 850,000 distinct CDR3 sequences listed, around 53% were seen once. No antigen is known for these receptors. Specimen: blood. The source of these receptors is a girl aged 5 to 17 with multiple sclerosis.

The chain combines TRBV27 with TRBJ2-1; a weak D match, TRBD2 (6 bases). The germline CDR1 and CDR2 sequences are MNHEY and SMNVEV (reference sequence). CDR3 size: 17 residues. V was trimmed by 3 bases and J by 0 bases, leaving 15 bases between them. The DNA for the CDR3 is TGTGCCAGCAGTTTCGATTCTAGCGCGAGCTCCTACAATGAGCAGTTCTTC. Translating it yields CASSFDSSASSYNEQFF.

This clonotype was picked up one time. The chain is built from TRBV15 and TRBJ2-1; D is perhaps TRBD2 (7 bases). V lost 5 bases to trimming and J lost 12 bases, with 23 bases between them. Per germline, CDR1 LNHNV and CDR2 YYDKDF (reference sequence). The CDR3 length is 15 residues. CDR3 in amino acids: CATSVQRGGDSGQFF. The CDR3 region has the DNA TGTGCCACCAGCGTTCAAAGGGGGGGGGATAGTGGGCAGTTCTTC.

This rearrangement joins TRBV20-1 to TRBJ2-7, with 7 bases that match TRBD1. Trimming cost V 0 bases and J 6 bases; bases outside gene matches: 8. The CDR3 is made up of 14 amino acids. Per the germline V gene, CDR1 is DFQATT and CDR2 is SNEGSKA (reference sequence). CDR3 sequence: CSAREWTGPVEQYF. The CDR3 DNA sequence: TGCAGTGCTAGAGAGTGGACAGGCCCTGTCGAGCAGTACTTC.

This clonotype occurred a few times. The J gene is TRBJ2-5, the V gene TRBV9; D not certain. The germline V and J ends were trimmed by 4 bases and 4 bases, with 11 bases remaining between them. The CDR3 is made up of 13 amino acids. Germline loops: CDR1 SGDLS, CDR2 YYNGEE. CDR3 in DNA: TGTGCCAGCAGCCCCCACGCCGGAGAGACCCAGTACTTC. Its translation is CASSPHAGETQYF.

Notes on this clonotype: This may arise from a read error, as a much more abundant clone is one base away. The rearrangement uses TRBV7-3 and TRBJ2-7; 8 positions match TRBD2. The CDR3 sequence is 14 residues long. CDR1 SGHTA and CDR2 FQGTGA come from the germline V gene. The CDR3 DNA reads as TGTGCCAGCAGCCCGGGAGGGAGCTCCTGCGAGCAGTACTTC. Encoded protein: CASSPGGSSCEQYF.

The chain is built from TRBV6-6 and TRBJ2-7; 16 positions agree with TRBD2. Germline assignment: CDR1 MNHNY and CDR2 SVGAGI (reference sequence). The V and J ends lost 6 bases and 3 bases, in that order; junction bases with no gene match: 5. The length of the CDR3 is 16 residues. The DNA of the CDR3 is TGTGCCAGCAGCAGAGGGACTAGCGGGAGGGACTACGAGCAGTACTTC. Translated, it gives CASSRGTSGRDYEQYF.

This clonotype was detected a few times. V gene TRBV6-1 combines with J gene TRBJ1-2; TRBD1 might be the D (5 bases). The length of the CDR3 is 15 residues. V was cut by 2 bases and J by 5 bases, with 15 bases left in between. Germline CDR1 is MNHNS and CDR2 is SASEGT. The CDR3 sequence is CASSEWQGEGYGYTF. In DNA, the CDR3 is TGTGCCAGCAGTGAATGGCAGGGTGAGGGGTATGGCTACACCTTC.

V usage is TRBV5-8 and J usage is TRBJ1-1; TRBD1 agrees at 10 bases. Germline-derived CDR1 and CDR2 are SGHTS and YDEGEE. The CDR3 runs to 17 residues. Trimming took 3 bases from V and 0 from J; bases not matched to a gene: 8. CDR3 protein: CASSSGQGRPMNTEAFF. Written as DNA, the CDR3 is TGTGCCAGCAGCTCGGGACAGGGGCGGCCCATGAACACTGAAGCTTTCTTT.

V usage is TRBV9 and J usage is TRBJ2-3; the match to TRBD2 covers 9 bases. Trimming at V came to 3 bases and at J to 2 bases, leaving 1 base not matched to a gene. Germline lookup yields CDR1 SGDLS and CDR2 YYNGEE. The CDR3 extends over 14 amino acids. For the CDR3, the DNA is TGTGCCAGCAGCGCTAGCGGGGACACAGATACGCAGTATTTT. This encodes CASSASGDTDTQYF. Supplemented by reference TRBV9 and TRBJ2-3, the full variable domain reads DSGVTQTPKHLITATGQRVTLRCSPRSGDLSVYWYQQSLDQGLQFLIQYYNGEERAKGNILERFSAQQFPDLHSELNLSSLELGDSALYFCASSASGDTDTQYFGPGTRLTVL.

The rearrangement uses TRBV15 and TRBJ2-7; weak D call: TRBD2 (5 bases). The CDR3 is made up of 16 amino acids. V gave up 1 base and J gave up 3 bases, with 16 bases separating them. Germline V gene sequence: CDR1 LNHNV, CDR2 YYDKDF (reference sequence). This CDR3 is CATSRVTGINVYEQYF. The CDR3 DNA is TGTGCCACCAGCAGAGTTACGGGAATCAATGTCTACGAGCAGTACTTC.

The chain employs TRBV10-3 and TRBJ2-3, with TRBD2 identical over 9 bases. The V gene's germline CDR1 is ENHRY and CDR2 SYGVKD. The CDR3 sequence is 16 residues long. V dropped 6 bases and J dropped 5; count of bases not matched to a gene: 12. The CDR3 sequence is CAIRKTSSGAGDTQYF. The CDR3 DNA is TGTGCCATCAGAAAAACCTCTAGCGGGGCGGGAGATACGCAGTATTTT.

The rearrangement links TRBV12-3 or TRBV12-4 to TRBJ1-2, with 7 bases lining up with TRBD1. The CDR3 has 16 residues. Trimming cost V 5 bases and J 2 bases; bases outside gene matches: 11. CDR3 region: CASSHHRGLGNYGYTF. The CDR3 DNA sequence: TGTGCCAGCAGTCACCACAGGGGTTTGGGGAACTATGGCTACACCTTC.

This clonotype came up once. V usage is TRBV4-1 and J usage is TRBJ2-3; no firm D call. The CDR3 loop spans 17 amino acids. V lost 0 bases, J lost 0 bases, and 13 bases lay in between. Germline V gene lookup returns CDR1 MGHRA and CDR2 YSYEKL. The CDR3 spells CASSQDVAGLSTDTQYF. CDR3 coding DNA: TGCGCCAGCAGCCAAGATGTTGCAGGTTTGAGCACAGATACGCAGTATTTT.

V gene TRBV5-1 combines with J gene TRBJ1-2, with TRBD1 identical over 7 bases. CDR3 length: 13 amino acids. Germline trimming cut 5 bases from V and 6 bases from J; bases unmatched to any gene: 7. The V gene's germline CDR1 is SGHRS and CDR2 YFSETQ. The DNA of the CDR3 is TGCGCCAGCAGTTCGGACAGGTATCATGGCTACACCTTC. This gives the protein CASSSDRYHGYTF.

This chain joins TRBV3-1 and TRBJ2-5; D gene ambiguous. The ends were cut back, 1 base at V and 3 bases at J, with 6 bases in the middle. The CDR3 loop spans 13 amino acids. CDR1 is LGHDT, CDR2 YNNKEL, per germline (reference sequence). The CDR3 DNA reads TGTGCCAGCAGCCAAGGGCACAAAGAGACCCAGTACTTC. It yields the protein CASSQGHKETQYF.

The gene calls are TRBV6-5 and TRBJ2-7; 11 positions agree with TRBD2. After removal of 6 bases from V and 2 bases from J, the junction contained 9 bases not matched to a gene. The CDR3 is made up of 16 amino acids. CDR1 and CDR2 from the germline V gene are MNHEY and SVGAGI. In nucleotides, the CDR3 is TGTGCCAGCAGGGCTAGCGGGGGGCCGGGCCCCTACGAGCAGTACTTC. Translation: CASRASGGPGPYEQYF.

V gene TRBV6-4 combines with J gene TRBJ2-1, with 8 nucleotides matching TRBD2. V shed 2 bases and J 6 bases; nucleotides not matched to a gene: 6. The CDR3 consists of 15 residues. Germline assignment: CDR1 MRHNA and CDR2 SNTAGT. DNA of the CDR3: TGTGCCAGCAGTGACCAAAGCGGGGGCCCCAATGAGCAGTTCTTC. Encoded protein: CASSDQSGGPNEQFF.

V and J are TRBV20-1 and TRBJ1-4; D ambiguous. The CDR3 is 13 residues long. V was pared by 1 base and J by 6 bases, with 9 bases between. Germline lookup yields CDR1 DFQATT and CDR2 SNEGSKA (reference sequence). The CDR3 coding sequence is TGCAGTGCTAGAGGACCTGAGGATGAAAAACTGTTTTTT. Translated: CSARGPEDEKLFF.

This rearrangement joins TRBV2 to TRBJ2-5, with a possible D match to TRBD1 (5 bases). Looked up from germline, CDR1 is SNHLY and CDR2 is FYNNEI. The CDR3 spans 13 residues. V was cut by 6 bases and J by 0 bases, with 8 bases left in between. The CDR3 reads CASSPDNQETQYF. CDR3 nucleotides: TGTGCCAGCAGCCCGGACAACCAAGAGACCCAGTACTTC.